This T cell receptor (beta chain) was identified in a study of T cell responses to AZD1222 COVID-19 vaccine. Study-wide points: Baseline testing showed seropositivity in only a handful of AZD1222 recipients. Without day 14 samples, only post-peak T cell repertoires were studied. Two doses of AZD1222 preceded a rise in Spike-specific TCR breadth and depth.

Profiling relied on immunoSEQ multiplex PCR, and the TCRdb table lists in-frame clones only, not all of them. Here the sample spans roughly 170,000 clones, 90% to 95% being singletons. J was trimmed by 4 bases and V by 3 bases; bases with no gene match: 6. The V gene's germline CDR1 is KGHSH and CDR2 LQKENI. CDR3 length: 14 amino acids. To note about this clone: The target antigen is unknown.

The sequence was collected from an adult who received the AZD1222 COVID-19 vaccine. The sample consisted of peripheral blood, taken 28 days after the second AZD1222 dose. This chain joins TRBV18 and TRBJ2-7, with 7 bases identical to TRBD1. The CDR3 nucleotides read TGTGCCAGCTCACCCGGGACAGTATCTTACGAGCAGTACTTC. This gives the protein CASSPGTVSYEQYF.